The source of this T cell receptor beta chain is a study of shared clonotypes between healthy human individuals. Whole-study context: CD4 naive cells filled three plates per donor, CD4 memory three, CD8 naive two and CD8 memory one.

The CDR3 has 15 amino acids. V lost 2 bases, J lost 3 bases, and 11 bases lay in between. Germline loops: CDR1 KGHSY, CDR2 FQNENV. As originally analysed: Junction-only sequences produced by ImmunoSEQ had no quality scores, so filtering differed. Produced via immunoSEQ multiplex PCR; TCRdb's table is partial and in-frame only. D and trimming come from the DNA, and the V and J calls and clone size come from that table. The sample holds approximately 2.5 million clones, 93% seen once. This TCR came from a man between 18 and 29 years old in good health. Some clones in this sample may be carry-over from other donors' samples. Sequenced: naive CD4+ T cells from PBMCs. Subset here: CD45RA+ positively selected. This chain joins TRBV16 and TRBJ2-4; tentative D call: TRBD2 (5 bases). CDR3 sequence reads: CASSQQPEGKNIQYF. The CDR3 nucleotides are TGTGCCAGCAGCCAACAACCAGAGGGCAAAAACATTCAGTACTTC.